A selection of T cell receptor beta chains follows, all from one sample in a study of cytomegalovirus exposure and HLA in healthy donors. Assay: immunoSEQ multiplex PCR; the TCRdb copy retains only in-frame clones and omits some. With 150,000 to 200,000 clones in the sample, the ten largest clones hold 0.7% to 0.8%. The sample was PBMCs. Receptor source: a woman aged 18-29 years in good health and CMV-seropositive. Each CDR3 is given with its conserved first and last residue. D genes are given only for firm matches.

d_call | cdr3_length | j_call | v_call | cdr3_nt | cdr3_aa
TRBD1 | 16 | TRBJ1-4 | TRBV11-3 | TGTGCCAGCAGCTTGCCGGGACAGGGAACTAATGAAAAACTGTTTTTT | CASSLPGQGTNEKLFF
- | 18 | TRBJ2-6 | TRBV19 | TGTGCCAGTACCAATGGGGTAGCGGCCCTCTCTGGGGCCAACGTCCTGACTTTC | CASTNGVAALSGANVLTF
TRBD1 | 14 | TRBJ1-5 | TRBV27 | TGTGCCAGCAGTTGGACAGGGGGCTCTCAGCCCCAGCATTTT | CASSWTGGSQPQHF
- | 14 | TRBJ2-5 | TRBV19 | TGTGCCAGTAGGAAAGGGTCAGGGGTAGGGACCCAGTACTTC | CASRKGSGVGTQYF
TRBD2 | 16 | TRBJ2-3 | TRBV5-1 | TGCGCCAGCAGCCTAAGGACTAGCGGCGGCACAGATACGCAGTATTTT | CASSLRTSGGTDTQYF
- | 15 | TRBJ1-6 | TRBV5-4 | TGTGCCAGCAGCTTCTGGGGGGAGAGCAATTCACCCCTCCACTTT | CASSFWGESNSPLHF
- | 15 | TRBJ1-1 | TRBV9 | TGTGCCAGCAGCCCAGGAGCGGCGCGGATGAGTGAAGCTTTCTTT | CASSPGAARMSEAFF
- | 14 | TRBJ1-6 | TRBV6-5 | TGTGCCAGCAGTATGCTCCTCGGGGATTCACCCCTCCACTTC | CASSMLLGDSPLHF
TRBD2 | 15 | TRBJ2-5 | TRBV6-6 | TGTGCCAGCAGCCGAGGGGAGCGGGACGTGGAGACCCAGTACTTC | CASSRGERDVETQYF
- | 17 | TRBJ1-3 | TRBV12-5 | TGTGCTAGTGGTTTCATCCTAGAGAACACCTCTGGAAACACCATATATTTT | CASGFILENTSGNTIYF
TRBD2 | 16 | TRBJ2-1 | TRBV7-2 | TGTGCCAGCAGCTTAGGCCTAGCGGAGGTCTACAATGAGCAGTTCTTC | CASSLGLAEVYNEQFF
- | 12 | TRBJ1-3 | TRBV6-1 | TGTGCCAGCAGAGGGACAGGAAACACCATATATTTT | CASRGTGNTIYF
TRBD1 | 17 | TRBJ2-7 | TRBV7-8 | TGTGCCAGCAGCCCGTGGCCGAGACAGGGGGCGCCGTACGAGCAGTACTTC | CASSPWPRQGAPYEQYF
- | 15 | TRBJ1-2 | TRBV29-1 | TGCAGCGTTGGGGGGACACCGCTAGTCAACTATGGCTACACCTTC | CSVGGTPLVNYGYTF
- | 13 | TRBJ1-1 | TRBV7-3 | TGTGCCAGCCGACAGGACCGAAACACTGAAGCTTTCTTT | CASRQDRNTEAFF
- | 16 | TRBJ1-1 | TRBV6-6 | TGTGCCAGCTCCCCAGTCGGGGGGCAGGGGAACACTGAAGCTTTCTTT | CASSPVGGQGNTEAFF
TRBD2 | 15 | TRBJ2-5 | TRBV5-1 | TGCGCCAGCGACATCGGACTAGCGACACAAGAGACCCAGTACTTC | CASDIGLATQETQYF
- | 16 | TRBJ2-7 | TRBV18 | TGTGCCAGCTCACTAGCACCCGGCCAAACTACCTACGAGCAGTACTTC | CASSLAPGQTTYEQYF
TRBD1 | 14 | TRBJ1-3 | TRBV5-1 | TGCGCCAGCAGCTCGACAGGGGACGGAAACACCATATATTTT | CASSSTGDGNTIYF
- | 16 | TRBJ1-2 | TRBV4-2 | TGTGCCAGCAGTCTCACAGGTGCGGGGCTGGACTATGGCTACACCTTC | CASSLTGAGLDYGYTF
- | 17 | TRBJ2-3 | TRBV1 | TGCACCAGCAGCCCGAAACATAGCGGGGCAAGCACAGATACGCAGTATTTT | CTSSPKHSGASTDTQYF
TRBD1 | 10 | TRBJ1-2 | TRBV20-1 | TGCAGTGCCTACGGACAGGCATCCACCTTC | CSAYGQASTF
- | 17 | TRBJ1-2 | TRBV10-3 | TGTGCCATCAGTGAAGGCGGGGGCCAGACTCCTAACTATGGCTACACCTTC | CAISEGGGQTPNYGYTF
- | 17 | TRBJ1-1 | TRBV5-1 | TGCGCCAGCAGCTTGTCATCTTCTCGGGGGGGAGGAACTGAAGCTTTCTTT | CASSLSSSRGGGTEAFF
TRBD1 | 20 | TRBJ2-3 | TRBV28 | TGTGCCAGCAGTTTGAAACCTGGACAGGGGGCGCAGTATCTCACAGATACGCAGTATTTT | CASSLKPGQGAQYLTDTQYF
TRBD1 | 15 | TRBJ2-5 | TRBV6-5 | TGTGCCAGCAGTTCGGGGACAGGGTTCGAAGAGACCCAGTACTTC | CASSSGTGFEETQYF
- | 17 | TRBJ2-5 | TRBV28 | TGCGCCAGCAGTTTCGAGTTGGTGAGAGGTGGGCAAGAGACCCAGTACTTC | CASSFELVRGGQETQYF
TRBD1 | 14 | TRBJ2-5 | TRBV5-6 | TGTGCCAGCAGCTCGGACAGGGGAGGGAGGGCCCAGTACTTC | CASSSDRGGRAQYF
- | 11 | TRBJ2-5 | TRBV7-6 | TGTGCCAGCAGCTTCTCGGAGACCCAGTACTTC | CASSFSETQYF
TRBD2 | 12 | TRBJ2-1 | TRBV5-4 | TGTGCCGGGAGCGGGGGGGAAGTTGAGCAGTTCTTC | CAGSGGEVEQFF